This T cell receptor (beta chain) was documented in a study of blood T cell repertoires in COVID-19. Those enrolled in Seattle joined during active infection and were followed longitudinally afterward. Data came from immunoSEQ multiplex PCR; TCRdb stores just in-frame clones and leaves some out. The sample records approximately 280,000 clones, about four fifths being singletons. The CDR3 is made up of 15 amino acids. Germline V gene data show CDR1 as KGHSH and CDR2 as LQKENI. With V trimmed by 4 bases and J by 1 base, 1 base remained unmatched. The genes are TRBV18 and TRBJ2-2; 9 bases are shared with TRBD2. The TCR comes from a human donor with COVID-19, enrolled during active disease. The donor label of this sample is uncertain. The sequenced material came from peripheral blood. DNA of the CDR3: TGTGCCAGCTCACTGACTAGCGGGAACACCGGGGAGCTGTTTTTT. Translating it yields CASSLTSGNTGELFF.